Below, 17 T cell receptor beta chains from the same sample are listed, as sequenced in a study of T cells after yellow fever vaccination. TCRdb processed the 5' RACE reads anew with MiXCR; each CDR3 protein has one entry. The data show under 150,000 distinct CDR3 sequences, about 15% seen once. The sample was CD8+ T cells sorted from PBMCs, taken 5 days after the yellow fever booster vaccination. Receptor source: a man aged 18 to 30 who received the YFV17D yellow fever vaccine.

This clonotype has only a few counts. The chain couples TRBV29-1 to TRBJ2-5; D remains unclear. This CDR3 contains 13 residues. CDR1 SQVTM and CDR2 ANQGSEA come from the germline V gene. V dropped 3 bases and J dropped 5 bases, with 13 bases sitting between them. This chain's CDR3 is CSVDIASGETQYF. The CDR3, as DNA: TGCAGCGTTGATATCGCATCCGGGGAGACCCAGTACTTC.

V is TRBV19 and J is TRBJ2-1; TRBD2 aligns across 8 bases. V shed 3 bases, J shed 3 bases, and the junction held 4 bases outside the gene matches. Per the germline V gene, CDR1 is LNHDA and CDR2 is SQIVND (reference sequence). The CDR3 is 15 amino acids. CDR3 DNA: TGTGCCAGTAGTATCCTCAGCGGGGGCTACAATGAGCAGTTCTTC. This sequence encodes CASSILSGGYNEQFF.

The genes are TRBV7-6 and TRBJ1-2; TRBD1 matches at 7 bases. The CDR3 length is 13 residues. CDR1 and CDR2 (germline): SGHVS, FNYEAQ. The V and J ends lost 5 bases and 5 bases, in that order; junction bases with no gene match: 5. Here the CDR3 DNA reads TGTGCCAGCAGCCCCGGGACAGAATATGGCTACACCTTC. Residues: CASSPGTEYGYTF.

The chain carries TRBV19 and TRBJ1-2; the D gene is possibly TRBD1 (5 bases). In germline, CDR1 is LNHDA, CDR2 SQIVND (reference sequence). There are 12 residues in the CDR3. Trimming took off 4 bases at V and 6 bases at J, with 9 bases between the two ends. The DNA for the CDR3 is TGTGCCAGTAGTAGCGGAGGGGATGGCTACACCTTC. Translating gives CASSSGGDGYTF.

This clonotype was recorded a few times. The chain couples TRBV11-2 to TRBJ2-3; TRBD1 is a possible D gene (5 bases). V was pared by 2 bases and J by 2 bases, with 14 bases between. Per the germline V gene, CDR1 is SGHAT and CDR2 is FQNNGV. The CDR3 has 16 amino acids. This CDR3 is CASSLSGQGPTDTQYF. In DNA form, the CDR3 reads TGTGCCAGCAGCTTATCGGGTCAGGGCCCCACAGATACGCAGTATTTT. The variable domain in full, with the rest retrieved from reference TRBV11-2 and TRBJ2-3, is EAGVAQSPRYKIIEKRQSVAFWCNPISGHATLYWYQQILGQGPKLLIQFQNNGVVDDSQLPKDRFSAERLKGVDSTLKIQPAKLEDSAVYLCASSLSGQGPTDTQYFGPGTRLTVL.

This clonotype was seen more than once but under ten times. V gene TRBV5-1 combines with J gene TRBJ1-2; D uncertain. The CDR3 is made up of 14 amino acids. Germline loops: CDR1 SGHRS, CDR2 YFSETQ. V lost 4 bases and J lost 2, with 12 bases in between. CDR3 nucleotides: TGCGCCAGCAGCCGCGCGCATCCGAACTATGGCTACACCTTC. It encodes CASSRAHPNYGYTF.

The rearrangement uses TRBV4-1 and TRBJ1-1; tentative D call: TRBD1 (6 bases). The CDR3 is made up of 17 amino acids. Germline assignment: CDR1 MGHRA and CDR2 YSYEKL. V dropped 8 bases and J dropped 3 bases, with 25 bases sitting between them. CDR3 sequence (DNA): TGCGCCAGCCGGGGGAGATGGGGGCGCGCTGGTGACACTGAAGCTTTCTTT. Translation: CASRGRWGRAGDTEAFF.

V usage is TRBV18 and J usage is TRBJ2-7; D unresolved. The CDR3 has 14 residues. From germline, CDR1 is KGHSH and CDR2 LQKENI. Trimming left V 5 bases short and J 3 bases short, with 14 bases between. CDR3 in DNA: TGTGCCAGCTCATCTCTCGGACGTGTCTACGAGCAGTACTTC. Protein sequence: CASSSLGRVYEQYF.

In this sample, this clonotype turned up a few times. This chain links TRBV9 with TRBJ1-2, with D unresolved. CDR3 length: 14 amino acids. Looked up from germline, CDR1 is SGDLS and CDR2 is YYNGEE. Trimming pared 0 bases from V and 4 bases from J, leaving 10 bases between. DNA of the CDR3: TGTGCCAGCAGCGTAGCTGAGGCCATCTATGGCTACACCTTC. It is translated as CASSVAEAIYGYTF. Complete variable domain (other parts from reference TRBV9 and TRBJ1-2): DSGVTQTPKHLITATGQRVTLRCSPRSGDLSVYWYQQSLDQGLQFLIQYYNGEERAKGNILERFSAQQFPDLHSELNLSSLELGDSALYFCASSVAEAIYGYTFGSGTRLTVV.

This clonotype was counted ten times or more. DNA of the CDR3: TGTGCCAGCAGTGATCGGGCTAGCGGGGGATTCAGCACAGATACGCAGTATTTT. It encodes CASSDRASGGFSTDTQYF. The chain combines TRBV6-1 with TRBJ2-3; 10 bases fit TRBD2. Germline V gene sequence: CDR1 MNHNS, CDR2 SASEGT. With V trimmed by 3 bases and J by 0 bases, 9 bases remained unmatched. The CDR3 extends over 18 amino acids.

The sample holds a few counts of this clonotype. The J gene is TRBJ1-5, the V gene TRBV4-1; D uncertain. The V end was cut by 0 bases, the J end by 4 bases, with 10 bases between. Germline V gives CDR1 MGHRA, CDR2 YSYEKL. CDR3 size: 15 residues. This chain's CDR3 is CASSQDSDGNQPQHF. CDR3 sequence (DNA): TGCGCCAGCAGCCAAGATTCGGACGGAAATCAGCCCCAGCATTTT.

The chain uses TRBV27 and TRBJ1-5, with 7 bases fitting TRBD1. This CDR3 comprises 16 residues. Germline loops: CDR1 MNHEY, CDR2 SMNVEV (reference sequence). Trimming cost V 5 bases and J 7 bases; bases outside gene matches: 14. The CDR3 spells CASSPIDRGGPQPQHF. Here the CDR3 DNA reads TGTGCCAGCAGTCCGATCGATCGAGGGGGCCCGCAGCCCCAGCATTTT.

This clonotype was seen more than once but under ten times. The chain uses TRBV15 and TRBJ2-4, with D perhaps being TRBD1 or TRBD2 (5 bases each). CDR3 length: 18 residues. CDR1 and CDR2 (germline): LNHNV, YYDKDF (reference sequence). Trimming stripped 6 bases from V and 0 bases from J, with 21 bases between. CDR3 sequence reads: CATRDAGARNLAKNIQYF. CDR3 DNA: TGTGCCACCAGGGATGCCGGGGCGAGAAATCTAGCCAAAAACATTCAGTACTTC.

This chain uses TRBV27 with TRBJ2-4; possibly TRBD2 for D (5 bases). This CDR3 spans 15 amino acids. Germline-derived CDR1 and CDR2 are MNHEY and SMNVEV (reference sequence). The V end lost 4 bases, the J end lost 5 bases, and 15 bases lay between the germline ends. CDR3 sequence: CASSSPGEGENIQYF. The DNA for the CDR3 is TGTGCCAGCAGTTCCCCGGGTGAGGGTGAAAACATTCAGTACTTC.

This clonotype was seen a handful of times. The chain recombines TRBV27 with TRBJ1-2, with D maybe TRBD1 (5 bases). This CDR3 spans 14 amino acids. The ends were cut back, 0 bases at V and 1 base at J, with 6 bases in the middle. Germline loops: CDR1 MNHEY, CDR2 SMNVEV (reference sequence). CDR3 bases: TGTGCCAGCAGTTTATCCGACAGTAACTATGGCTACACCTTC. It specifies CASSLSDSNYGYTF.

The gene calls are TRBV5-1 and TRBJ2-1; a weak D match, TRBD1 (5 bases). CDR3 size: 12 residues. Germline V gene lookup returns CDR1 SGHRS and CDR2 YFSETQ. Trimming took 3 bases from V and 10 from J, leaving 11 bases between them. The CDR3 nucleotides read TGCGCCAGCAGCTCTACAGGTAAAGAGCAGTTCTTC. It encodes CASSSTGKEQFF.

The V call is TRBV4-1, the J call TRBJ2-5; tentatively, D is TRBD2 (5 bases). The ends were cut back, 1 base at V and 5 bases at J, with 11 bases in the middle. The CDR3 length is 14 residues. CDR1 and CDR2 from the germline V gene are MGHRA and YSYEKL. The CDR3: CASSQAAPGETQYF. The CDR3 nucleotides read TGCGCCAGCAGCCAAGCCGCGCCGGGGGAGACCCAGTACTTC.